The source of this T cell receptor beta chain is a study of identical twins. This clonotype has ten or more counts. The CDR3 sequence is 16 residues long. Germline V gene sequence: CDR1 LGHDT, CDR2 YNNKEL (reference sequence). Germline trimming cut 0 bases from V and 5 bases from J; bases unmatched to any gene: 9. TCRdb reprocessed the 5' RACE reads via MiXCR and lists one record per CDR3 protein. This sample has 650,000 to 800,000 distinct CDR3 sequences; 8.6% occur once, and the top ten carry roughly 0.97%. These data were also reused for a study on yellow fever vaccine responses in identical twins.

The genes are TRBV3-1 and TRBJ2-7; TRBD2 matches at 8 bases. This sequence originates from a young woman in good health. The sequenced sample was PBMCs. The CDR3 DNA reads TGTGCCAGCAGCCAAGAATTCACGAGCGGGAGTAACGAGCAGTACTTC. Its translation is CASSQEFTSGSNEQYF.